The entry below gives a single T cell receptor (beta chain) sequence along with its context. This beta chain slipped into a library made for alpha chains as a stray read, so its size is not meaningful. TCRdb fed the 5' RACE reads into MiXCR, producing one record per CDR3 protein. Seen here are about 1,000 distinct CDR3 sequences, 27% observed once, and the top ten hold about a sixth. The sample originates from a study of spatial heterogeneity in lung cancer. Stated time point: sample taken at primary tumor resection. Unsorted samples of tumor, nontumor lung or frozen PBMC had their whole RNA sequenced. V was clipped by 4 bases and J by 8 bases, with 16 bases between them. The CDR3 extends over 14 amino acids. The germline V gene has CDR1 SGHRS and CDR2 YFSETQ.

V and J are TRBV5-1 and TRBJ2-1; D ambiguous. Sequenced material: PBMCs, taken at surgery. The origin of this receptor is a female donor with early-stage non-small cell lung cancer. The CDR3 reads CASSGGPRLDEQFF. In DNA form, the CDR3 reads TGCGCCAGCAGCGGCGGACCTAGGTTGGATGAGCAGTTCTTC.